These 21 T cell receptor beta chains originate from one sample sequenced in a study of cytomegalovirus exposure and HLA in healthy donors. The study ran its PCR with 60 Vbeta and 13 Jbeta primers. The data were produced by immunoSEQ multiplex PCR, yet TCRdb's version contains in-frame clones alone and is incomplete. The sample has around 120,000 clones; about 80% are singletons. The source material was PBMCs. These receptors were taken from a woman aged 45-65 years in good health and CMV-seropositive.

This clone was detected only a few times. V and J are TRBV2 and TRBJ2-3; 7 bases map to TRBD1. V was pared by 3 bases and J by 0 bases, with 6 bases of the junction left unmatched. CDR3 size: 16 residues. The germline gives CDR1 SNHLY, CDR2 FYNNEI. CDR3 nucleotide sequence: TGTGCCAGCAGTGATGTCAAGACAGGGAGCACAGATACGCAGTATTTT. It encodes CASSDVKTGSTDTQYF.

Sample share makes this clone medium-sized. CDR3 amino acids: CASLKASKAGIFSNEQFF. The CDR3 region has the DNA TGTGCCAGCCTTAAGGCCAGCAAGGCAGGGATCTTTTCAAATGAGCAGTTCTTC. This chain links TRBV27 with TRBJ2-1; possibly TRBD1 for D (5 bases). Germline V gene data show CDR1 as MNHEY and CDR2 as SMNVEV (reference sequence). Trimming cost V 8 bases and J 7 bases, with 30 bases left between them. The CDR3 runs to 18 residues.

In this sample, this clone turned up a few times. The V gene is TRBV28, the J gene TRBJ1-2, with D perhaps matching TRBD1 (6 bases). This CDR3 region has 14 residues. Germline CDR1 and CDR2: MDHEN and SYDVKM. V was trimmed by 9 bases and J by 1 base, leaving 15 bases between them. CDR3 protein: CASGLDSYNYGYTF. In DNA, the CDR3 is TGTGCCAGTGGATTGGACAGTTATAACTATGGCTACACCTTC.

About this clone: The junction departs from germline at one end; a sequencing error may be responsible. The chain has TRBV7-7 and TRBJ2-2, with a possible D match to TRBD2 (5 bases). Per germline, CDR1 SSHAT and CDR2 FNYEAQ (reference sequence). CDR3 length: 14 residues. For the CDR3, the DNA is TGTGCTAGCAGCCCTGCAACGGGGTCCGGGGAGCTGTTTTTT. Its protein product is CASSPATGSGELFF. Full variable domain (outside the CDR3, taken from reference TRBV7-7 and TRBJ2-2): GAGVSQSPRYKVTKRGQDVTLRCDPISSHATLYWYQQALGQGPEFLTYFNYEAQPDKSGLPSDRFSAERPEGSISTLTIQRTEQRDSAMYRCASSPATGSGELFFGEGSRLTVL.

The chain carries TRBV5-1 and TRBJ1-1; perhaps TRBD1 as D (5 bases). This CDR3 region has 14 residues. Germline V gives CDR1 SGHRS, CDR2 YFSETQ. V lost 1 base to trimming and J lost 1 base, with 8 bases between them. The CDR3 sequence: CASSLLDRNTEAFF. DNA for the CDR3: TGCGCCAGCAGCTTGTTAGACAGGAACACTGAAGCTTTCTTT.

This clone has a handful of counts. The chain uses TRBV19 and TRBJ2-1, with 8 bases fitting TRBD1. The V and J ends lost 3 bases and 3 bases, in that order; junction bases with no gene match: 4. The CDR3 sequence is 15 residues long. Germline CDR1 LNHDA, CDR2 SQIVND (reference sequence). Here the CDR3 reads CASSILQGGYNEQFF. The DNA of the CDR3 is TGTGCCAGTAGTATTCTACAGGGGGGCTACAATGAGCAGTTCTTC.

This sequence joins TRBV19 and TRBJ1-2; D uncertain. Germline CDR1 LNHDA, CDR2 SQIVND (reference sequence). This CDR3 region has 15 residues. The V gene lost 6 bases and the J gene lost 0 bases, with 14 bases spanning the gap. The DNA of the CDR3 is TGTGCCAGTAGGACCCCGGCGGCACCTAACTATGGCTACACCTTC. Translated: CASRTPAAPNYGYTF.

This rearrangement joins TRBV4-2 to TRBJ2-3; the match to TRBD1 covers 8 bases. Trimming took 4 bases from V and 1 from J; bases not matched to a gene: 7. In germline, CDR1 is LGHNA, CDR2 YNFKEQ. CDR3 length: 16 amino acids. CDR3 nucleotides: TGTGCCAGCAGCCTTAACCAGGGACAGGGCACAGATACGCAGTATTTT. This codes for CASSLNQGQGTDTQYF.

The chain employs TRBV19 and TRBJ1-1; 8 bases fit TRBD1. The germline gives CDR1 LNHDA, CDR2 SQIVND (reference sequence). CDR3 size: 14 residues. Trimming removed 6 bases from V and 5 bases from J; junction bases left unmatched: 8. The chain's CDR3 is CASRPDRGGTEAFF. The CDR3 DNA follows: TGTGCCAGTAGGCCCGACAGGGGAGGTACTGAAGCTTTCTTT.

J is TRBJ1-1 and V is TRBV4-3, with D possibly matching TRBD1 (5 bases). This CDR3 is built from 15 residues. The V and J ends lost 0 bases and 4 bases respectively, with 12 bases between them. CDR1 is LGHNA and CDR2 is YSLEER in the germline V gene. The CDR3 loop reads CASSQDGAGGTEAFF. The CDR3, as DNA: TGCGCCAGCAGCCAAGATGGGGCGGGGGGCACTGAAGCTTTCTTT.

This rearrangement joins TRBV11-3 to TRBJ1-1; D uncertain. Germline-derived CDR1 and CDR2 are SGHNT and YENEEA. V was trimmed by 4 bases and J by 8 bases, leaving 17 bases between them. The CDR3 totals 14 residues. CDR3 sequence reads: CASSSFRMPEEAFF. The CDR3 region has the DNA TGTGCCAGCAGCTCGTTCCGGATGCCGGAGGAAGCTTTCTTT.

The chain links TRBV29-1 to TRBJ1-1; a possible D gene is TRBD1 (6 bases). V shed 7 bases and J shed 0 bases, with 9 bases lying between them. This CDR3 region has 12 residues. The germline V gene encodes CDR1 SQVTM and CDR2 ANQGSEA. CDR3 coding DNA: TGCAGCGGGGGGGGCATGAACACTGAAGCTTTCTTT. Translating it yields CSGGGMNTEAFF.

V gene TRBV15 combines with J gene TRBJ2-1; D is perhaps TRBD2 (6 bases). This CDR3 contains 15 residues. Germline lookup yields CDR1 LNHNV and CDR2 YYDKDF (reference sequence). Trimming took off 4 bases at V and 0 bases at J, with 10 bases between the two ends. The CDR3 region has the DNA TGTGCCACCAGCACCCGGAGGGACTCCTACAATGAGCAGTTCTTC. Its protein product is CATSTRRDSYNEQFF.

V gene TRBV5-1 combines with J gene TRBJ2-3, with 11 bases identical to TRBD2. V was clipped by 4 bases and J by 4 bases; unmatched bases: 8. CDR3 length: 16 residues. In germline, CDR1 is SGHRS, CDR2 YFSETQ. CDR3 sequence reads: CASSIGTSGRADTQYF. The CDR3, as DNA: TGCGCCAGCAGCATAGGGACTAGCGGTAGGGCAGATACGCAGTATTTT.

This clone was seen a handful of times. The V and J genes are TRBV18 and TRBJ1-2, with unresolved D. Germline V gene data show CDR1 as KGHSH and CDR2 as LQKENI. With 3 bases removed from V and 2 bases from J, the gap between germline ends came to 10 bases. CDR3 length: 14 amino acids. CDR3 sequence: CASSPARLNYGYTF. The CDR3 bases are TGTGCCAGCTCACCGGCCCGCTTGAACTATGGCTACACCTTC.

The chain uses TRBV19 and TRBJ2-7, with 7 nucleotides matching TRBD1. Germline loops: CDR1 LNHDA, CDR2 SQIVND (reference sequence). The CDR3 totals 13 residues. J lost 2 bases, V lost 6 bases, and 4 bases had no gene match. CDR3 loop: CASRHGTAYEQYF. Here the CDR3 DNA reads TGTGCCAGTAGGCACGGGACAGCCTACGAGCAGTACTTC.

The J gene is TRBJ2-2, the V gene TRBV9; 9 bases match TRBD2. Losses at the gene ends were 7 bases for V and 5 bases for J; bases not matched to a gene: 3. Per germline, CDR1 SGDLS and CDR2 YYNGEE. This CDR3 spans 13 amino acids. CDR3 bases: TGTGCCAGCGGGCTAGCGGGAACCGGGGAGCTGTTTTTT. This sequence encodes CASGLAGTGELFF.

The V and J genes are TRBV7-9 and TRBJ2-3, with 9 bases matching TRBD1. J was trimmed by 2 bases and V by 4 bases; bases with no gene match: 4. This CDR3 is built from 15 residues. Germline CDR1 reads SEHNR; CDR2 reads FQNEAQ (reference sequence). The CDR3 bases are TGTGCCAGCAGCTCGGACAGGGGTTACACAGATACGCAGTATTTT. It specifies CASSSDRGYTDTQYF.

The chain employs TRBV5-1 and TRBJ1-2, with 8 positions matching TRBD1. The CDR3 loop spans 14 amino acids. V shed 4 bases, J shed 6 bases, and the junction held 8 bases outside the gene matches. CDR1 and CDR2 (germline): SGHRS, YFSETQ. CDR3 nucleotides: TGCGCCAGCAGCGCCTCGACAGGGGCGGATGGCTACACCTTC. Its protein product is CASSASTGADGYTF.

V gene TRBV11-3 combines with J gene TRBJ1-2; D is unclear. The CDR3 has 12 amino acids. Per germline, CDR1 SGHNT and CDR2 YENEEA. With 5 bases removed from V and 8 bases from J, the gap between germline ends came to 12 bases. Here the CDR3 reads CASSTVAGGYTF. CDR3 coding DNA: TGTGCCAGCAGCACAGTAGCGGGGGGCTACACCTTC.

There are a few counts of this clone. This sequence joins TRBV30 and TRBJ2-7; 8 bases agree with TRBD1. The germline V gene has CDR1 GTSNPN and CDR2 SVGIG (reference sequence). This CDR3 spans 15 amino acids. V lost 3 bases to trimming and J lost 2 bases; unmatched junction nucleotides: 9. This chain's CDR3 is CAWRATGVKAYEQYF. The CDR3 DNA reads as TGTGCCTGGAGAGCGACAGGGGTGAAGGCCTACGAGCAGTACTTC.